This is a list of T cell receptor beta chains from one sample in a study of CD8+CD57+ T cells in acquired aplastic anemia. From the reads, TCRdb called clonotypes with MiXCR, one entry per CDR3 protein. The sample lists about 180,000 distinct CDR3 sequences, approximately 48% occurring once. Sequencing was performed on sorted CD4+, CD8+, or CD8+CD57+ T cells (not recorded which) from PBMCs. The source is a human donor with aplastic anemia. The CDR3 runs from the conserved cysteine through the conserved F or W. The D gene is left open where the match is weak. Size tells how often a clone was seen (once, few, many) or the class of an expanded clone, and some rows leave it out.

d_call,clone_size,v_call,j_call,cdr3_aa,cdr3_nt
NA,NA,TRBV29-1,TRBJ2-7,CSGGLQTKQYF,TGCAGCGGGGGGTTACAGACGAAGCAGTACTTC
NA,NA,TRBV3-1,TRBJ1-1,CASSQSDYREGTEAFF,TGTGCCAGCAGCCAATCCGACTACAGGGAGGGCACTGAAGCTTTCTTT
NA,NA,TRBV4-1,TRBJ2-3,CASSQVRTGSTDTQYF,TGCGCCAGCAGCCAAGTAAGGACGGGGAGCACAGATACGCAGTATTTT
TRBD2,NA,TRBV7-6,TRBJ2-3,CASRPSGGNTDTQYF,TGTGCCAGCAGGCCTAGCGGGGGGAACACAGATACGCAGTATTTT
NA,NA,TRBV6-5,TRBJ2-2,CASSYSPGKNTGELFF,TGTGCCAGCAGTTACTCTCCAGGGAAAAACACCGGGGAGCTGTTTTTT
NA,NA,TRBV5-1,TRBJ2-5,CASSFLKDQETQYF,TGCGCCAGCAGCTTCCTTAAAGACCAAGAGACCCAGTACTTC
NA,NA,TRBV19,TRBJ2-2,CASSGGTLHTGELFF,TGTGCCAGTAGCGGCGGGACATTGCACACCGGGGAGCTGTTTTTT
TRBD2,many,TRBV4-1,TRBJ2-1,CASSQDGKRGDSYNEQFF,TGCGCCAGCAGCCAAGATGGGAAGCGGGGGGACTCCTACAATGAGCAGTTCTTC
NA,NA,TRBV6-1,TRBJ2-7,CASSEFGSYEQYF,TGTGCCAGCAGTGAATTCGGTTCCTACGAGCAGTACTTC
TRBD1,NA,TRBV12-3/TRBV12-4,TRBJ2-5,CASSKTGTPETQYF,TGTGCCAGCAGTAAGACAGGGACACCAGAGACCCAGTACTTC
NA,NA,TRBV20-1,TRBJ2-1,CSARPPEETHNEQFF,TGCAGTGCTAGACCCCCCGAGGAAACCCACAATGAGCAGTTCTTC
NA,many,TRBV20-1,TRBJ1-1,CSAPNPPANTEAFF,TGCAGTGCCCCAAATCCCCCAGCCAACACTGAAGCTTTCTTT
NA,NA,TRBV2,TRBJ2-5,CASRTRLGTEAQYF,TGTGCCAGCAGAACCCGCCTTGGAACGGAGGCCCAGTACTTC
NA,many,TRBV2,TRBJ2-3,CASSELRGRVSTDTQYF,TGTGCCAGCAGTGAACTACGGGGGCGGGTCAGCACAGATACGCAGTATTTT
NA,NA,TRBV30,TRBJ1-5,CAWSKDGGRVEPQHF,TGTGCCTGGAGTAAGGACGGAGGAAGGGTGGAGCCCCAGCATTTT
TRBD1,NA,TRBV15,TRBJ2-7,CATSSNSGTGHSYEQYF,TGTGCCACCAGCAGTAACTCCGGGACAGGACACTCCTACGAGCAGTACTTC
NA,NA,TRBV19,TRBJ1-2,CASTQGGGSYGYTF,TGTGCCAGTACACAGGGCGGCGGATCGTATGGCTACACCTTC
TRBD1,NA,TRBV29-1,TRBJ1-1,CSGDRGNTEAFF,TGCAGCGGTGACAGGGGGAACACTGAAGCTTTCTTT
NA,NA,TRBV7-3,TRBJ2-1,CASSFTSGPSYNEQSF,TGTGCCAGCAGCTTTACCAGCGGGCCCTCTTACAATGAGCAGTCCTTC
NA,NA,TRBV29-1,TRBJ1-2,CSVHTRSWGFTF,TGCAGCGTGCATACACGTAGTTGGGGCTTCACCTTC
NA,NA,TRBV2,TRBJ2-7,CASTTDRDHYEQYF,TGTGCCAGCACAACGGACAGAGATCACTACGAGCAGTACTTC
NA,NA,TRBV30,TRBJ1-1,CAWGAQGSVTEAFF,TGTGCCTGGGGGGCCCAGGGAAGTGTTACTGAAGCTTTCTTT
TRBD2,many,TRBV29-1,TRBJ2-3,CSALGLAGQKTDTQYF,TGCAGCGCCCTAGGGCTAGCGGGCCAGAAGACAGATACGCAGTATTTT
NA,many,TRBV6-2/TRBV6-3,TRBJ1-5,CASRTLRGNSNQPQHF,TGTGCCAGCAGGACCCTGCGGGGGAATAGCAATCAGCCCCAGCATTTT